Included here is one T cell receptor beta chain sequence, with context. This sample was taken from a study of cytotoxic CD8 clonotypes in ibrutinib-treated CLL. Per the germline V gene, CDR1 is SQVTM and CDR2 is ANQGSEA. Trimming left V 0 bases short and J 4 bases short, with 17 bases between. The CDR3 spans 16 residues. Sequencing was performed with immunoSEQ multiplex PCR; in TCRdb, only in-frame clones are kept and a portion is missing. The sample holds approximately 100,000 clones, 70% to 80% seen once. The clonotype was recovered from a human donor with chronic lymphocytic leukemia. The chain carries TRBV29-1 and TRBJ2-3, with D tentatively TRBD1 or TRBD2 (5 bases each). The sequencing used PBMCs, collected after 12 months of ibrutinib treatment. The DNA of the CDR3 is TGCAGCGTTGAAGATCGAGGTAGGGGAGTCCCAGATACGCAGTATTTT. It encodes CSVEDRGRGVPDTQYF.